Below are 5 T cell receptor beta chains sequenced from a single sample in a study of spatial heterogeneity in lung cancer. Study-wide results and caveats: Counts that tracked tumor mutation counts were those of expanded intratumoral alpha and beta TCRs.

What these receptors recognize is not known. The sample's time point: sample taken at primary tumor resection. Using its own MiXCR run on the 5' RACE reads, TCRdb lists one record per CDR3 protein. In the table there are over a thousand distinct CDR3 sequences, approximately 15% of which are singletons. The input for sequencing was lung tumor tissue, taken at surgery. These receptors originate from a male donor with early-stage non-small cell lung cancer.

Sample share makes this clonotype medium-sized. For a library built for alpha chains, this beta chain is a stray read; little rests on its size. V gene TRBV6-2 or TRBV6-3 combines with J gene TRBJ1-1, with 9 bases fitting TRBD1. CDR1 and CDR2 from the germline V gene are MNHEY and SVGEGT. J was trimmed by 4 bases and V by 4 bases; bases with no gene match: 7. This CDR3 region has 15 residues. This chain's CDR3 is CASSSPGQGITEAFF. The CDR3 bases are TGTGCCAGCAGTTCACCGGGACAGGGAATCACTGAAGCTTTCTTT.

The sample holds a few counts of this clonotype. In a library made to pick up alpha chains, this beta chain is a stray read with a size that means little. The chain joins TRBV11-1 to TRBJ1-5; tentatively, D is TRBD1 (6 bases). The CDR3 totals 14 residues. Germline V gene sequence: CDR1 SGHAT, CDR2 FQDESV (reference sequence). Trimming removed 2 bases at V and 6 bases at J, with 11 bases between. The CDR3 bases are TGTGCCAGCAGCTTAACAGGGTCATCTCAGCCCCAGCATTTT. Protein sequence: CASSLTGSSQPQHF.

On this clonotype itself: As the CDR3 is not closed by the conserved phenylalanine or tryptophan, this likely results from a read error. The DNA is left out, because the CDR3 cannot be placed on it with certainty; the CDR3 is given as TCRdb lists it. This beta chain is off target for a library built for alpha chains, so its abundance means little. The chain combines TRBV10-3 with TRBJ2-2. The CDR3 length equals 14 residues, ends included. CDR1 is ENHRY, CDR2 SYGVKD, per germline. This CDR3 reads CAISDFDSSNTGEL.

This clonotype was counted ten times or more. Since the library was made to target alpha chains, this beta chain is a stray read and its abundance is not meaningful. The chain carries TRBV12-3 or TRBV12-4 and TRBJ2-6; unclear D gene. V gave up 3 bases and J gave up 2 bases, with 2 bases separating them. The CDR3 length is 13 residues. CDR3 sequence reads: CASSFAGANVLTF. CDR3 DNA: TGTGCCAGCAGTTTTGCTGGGGCCAACGTCCTGACTTTC.

This clonotype ranks as medium-sized (0.01 to 0.1%). Found in a library prepared for alpha chains, this beta chain is an off-target read, and its abundance has little meaning. The CDR3 DNA follows: TGTGCCAGCAGGGACGGGAACACTGAAGCTTTCTTT. Protein sequence: CASRDGNTEAFF. The rearrangement uses TRBV2 and TRBJ1-1; D unclear. CDR1 SNHLY and CDR2 FYNNEI come from the germline V gene. There are 12 residues in the CDR3. With 6 bases removed from V and 1 base from J, the gap between germline ends came to 6 bases.